A selection of T cell receptor beta chains follows, all from one sample in a study of shared clonotypes between healthy human individuals. This table comes from immunoSEQ multiplex PCR, and its TCRdb copy is limited to in-frame clones, with some not included. Here the sample spans about a million clones, 70% to 80% being singletons. What was sequenced was memory CD4+ T cells from PBMCs. These receptor sequences come from a man younger than 35 in good health. Some clones in this sample may be carry-over from other donors' samples. Both conserved end residues are trimmed from each CDR3. The order of the fields is D gene, V gene, J gene, CDR3 protein. The D gene is left open where the match is weak.

D gene: .
V gene: TRBV21-1
J gene: TRBJ1-5
CDR3 protein: ASSNRQHQPQH

D gene: TRBD1
V gene: TRBV10-1
J gene: TRBJ2-5
CDR3 protein: ASSPGQSRETQY

D gene: .
V gene: TRBV29-1
J gene: TRBJ2-2
CDR3 protein: SVGRANTGELF

D gene: TRBD1
V gene: TRBV6-5
J gene: TRBJ1-1
CDR3 protein: ASSWDSARAEAF

D gene: .
V gene: TRBV5-4
J gene: TRBJ1-1
CDR3 protein: ASSLTPEAAEAF

D gene: .
V gene: TRBV7-8
J gene: TRBJ2-7
CDR3 protein: ASSLIPGVNEQY

D gene: TRBD2
V gene: TRBV27
J gene: TRBJ2-3
CDR3 protein: ASSSRTSNTDTQY

D gene: TRBD2
V gene: TRBV4-2
J gene: TRBJ2-1
CDR3 protein: ASSQDGLAGRYEQF

D gene: .
V gene: TRBV2
J gene: TRBJ2-1
CDR3 protein: ASSAMGQVYNEQF

D gene: TRBD1
V gene: TRBV30
J gene: TRBJ1-5
CDR3 protein: AWSASNRGGNQPQH

D gene: .
V gene: TRBV14
J gene: TRBJ1-2
CDR3 protein: ASSPGEFYGYT

D gene: .
V gene: TRBV7-9
J gene: TRBJ2-7
CDR3 protein: ASSRGNEQY

D gene: .
V gene: TRBV27
J gene: TRBJ1-2
CDR3 protein: ASTIFPGAGSGYT

D gene: .
V gene: TRBV5-1
J gene: TRBJ1-1
CDR3 protein: ASSAPLMNTEAF

D gene: TRBD1
V gene: TRBV28
J gene: TRBJ2-4
CDR3 protein: ASSFWTGRKVDKNIQY

D gene: .
V gene: TRBV29-1
J gene: TRBJ2-1
CDR3 protein: SAEGGFLHSYNEQF

D gene: .
V gene: TRBV19
J gene: TRBJ2-2
CDR3 protein: ASSPGRLGGYTGELF